One and the same sample provided the 21 T cell receptor beta chains below, sequenced in a study of blood T cell repertoires in COVID-19. Produced via immunoSEQ multiplex PCR; TCRdb's table is partial and in-frame only. This sample has about 310,000 clones; 90% occur once, and the top ten carry about 1%. Sequencing used peripheral blood. These receptors all stem from a woman aged 40 to 50 with COVID-19, enrolled during active disease.

The chain employs TRBV18 and TRBJ2-2; 8 nucleotides line up with TRBD1. The germline V gene has CDR1 KGHSH and CDR2 LQKENI. The CDR3 is 13 residues long. The ends lost 6 bases at V and 6 bases at J; junction bases unmatched: 3. CDR3 nucleotides: TGTGCCAGCTCCAAGACAGGGGCCGGGGAGCTGTTTTTT. It codes for CASSKTGAGELFF.

This clone was observed a handful of times. This chain links TRBV3-1 (or the pseudogene TRBV3-2) with TRBJ1-4; D ambiguous. Between the trimmed V and J ends, which lost 1 base and 4 bases, there was a span of 7 bases. Per germline, CDR1 LGHDT and CDR2 YNNKEL (reference sequence). The CDR3 sequence is 14 residues long. CDR3 region: CASSQGLFNEKLFF. CDR3 bases: TGTGCCAGCAGCCAAGGGCTCTTTAATGAAAAACTGTTTTTT.

J is TRBJ2-1 and V is TRBV5-4, with D tentatively TRBD1 (5 bases). V lost 4 bases to trimming and J lost 7 bases, with 18 bases between them. CDR3 length equals 15 residues. CDR1 is SGHNT and CDR2 is YYREEE in the germline V gene (reference sequence). CDR3 residues: CASSHLAGNQNEQFF. The CDR3 coding sequence is TGTGCCAGCAGCCACTTGGCAGGGAATCAGAATGAGCAGTTCTTC. Full variable domain (remainder filled in from reference TRBV5-4 and TRBJ2-1): ETGVTQSPTHLIKTRGQQVTLRCSSQSGHNTVSWYQQALGQGPQFIFQYYREEENGRGNFPPRFSGLQFPNYSSELNVNALELDDSALYLCASSHLAGNQNEQFFGPGTRLTVL.

V is TRBV27 and J is TRBJ2-7; 7 nucleotides agree with TRBD1. The V and J ends lost 4 bases and 3 bases, in that order; junction bases with no gene match: 9. The germline gives CDR1 MNHEY, CDR2 SMNVEV (reference sequence). The CDR3 contains 15 residues. This chain's CDR3 is CASSSPNRGIYEQYF. The CDR3 region has the DNA TGTGCCAGCAGTTCCCCTAACAGGGGAATCTACGAGCAGTACTTC.

The chain is built from TRBV18 and TRBJ1-2; D is undetermined. CDR3 size: 12 residues. Germline CDR1 reads KGHSH; CDR2 reads LQKENI. V shed 0 bases and J shed 10 bases, with 9 bases lying between them. The CDR3, as DNA: TGTGCCAGCTCACCACCTACGGGTTCCTACACCTTC. This encodes CASSPPTGSYTF.

The gene calls are TRBV19 and TRBJ2-1; tentative D call: TRBD1 (6 bases). Per germline, CDR1 LNHDA and CDR2 SQIVND (reference sequence). This CDR3 spans 13 amino acids. The V and J ends lost 6 bases and 6 bases respectively, with 12 bases between them. The CDR3 DNA is TGTGCCAGTAGGAACAGGGCGGGCAATGAGCAGTTCTTC. It is translated as CASRNRAGNEQFF.

The CDR3 region is CAAGGGYEQYF. The CDR3 region has the DNA TGTGCCGCGGGAGGGGGATACGAGCAGTACTTC. The J gene is TRBJ2-7, the V gene TRBV27; 9 bases line up with TRBD2. Trimming at V came to 11 bases and at J to 4 bases, leaving 3 bases not matched to a gene. Germline CDR1 reads MNHEY; CDR2 reads SMNVEV (reference sequence). CDR3 length: 11 residues.

The chain has TRBV2 and TRBJ1-2, with a weak D call TRBD1 (6 bases). In germline, CDR1 is SNHLY, CDR2 FYNNEI. The CDR3 is 16 amino acids. Trimming removed 0 bases at V and 8 bases at J, with 19 bases between. The DNA for the CDR3 is TGTGCCAGCAGTGAAGCGGGCAGGGGAAATCTGGAGGGCTACACCTTC. It is translated as CASSEAGRGNLEGYTF.

This chain uses TRBV5-1 with TRBJ2-7; 16 bases agree with TRBD2. This CDR3 is built from 16 residues. CDR1 is SGHRS and CDR2 is YFSETQ in the germline V gene. Trimming cost V 1 base and J 6 bases; bases outside gene matches: 4. The CDR3 sequence is CASSLLGLAGGGEQYF. CDR3 coding DNA: TGCGCCAGCAGCTTGTTGGGACTAGCGGGAGGGGGCGAGCAGTACTTC. Based on the CDR3 plus reference TRBV5-1 and TRBJ2-7, the full variable domain is KAGVTQTPRYLIKTRGQQVTLSCSPISGHRSVSWYQQTPGQGLQFLFEYFSETQRNKGNFPGRFSGRQFSNSRSEMNVSTLELGDSALYLCASSLLGLAGGGEQYFGPGTRLTVT.

The rearrangement joins TRBV10-3 to TRBJ1-5; maybe TRBD1 (5 bases). The germline V and J ends were trimmed by 2 bases and 6 bases, with 11 bases remaining between them. The CDR3 has 14 residues. Germline CDR1 is ENHRY and CDR2 is SYGVKD. The CDR3 DNA is TGTGCCATCAGTGAGATAGGGGTTGGTCAGCCCCAGCATTTT. Residues: CAISEIGVGQPQHF.

The rearrangement uses TRBV11-2 and TRBJ2-3; 13 nucleotides line up with TRBD2. The ends lost 5 bases at V and 3 bases at J; junction bases unmatched: 8. The CDR3 runs to 17 residues. CDR1 and CDR2 (germline): SGHAT, FQNNGV. The CDR3: CASSIRTSGGATDTQYF. CDR3 DNA: TGTGCCAGCAGCATCCGGACTAGCGGGGGTGCGACAGATACGCAGTATTTT.

This chain connects TRBV7-9 to TRBJ1-1; D ambiguous. V dropped 1 base and J dropped 1 base, with 7 bases sitting between them. CDR1 and CDR2 (germline): SEHNR, FQNEAQ (reference sequence). This CDR3 is 14 amino acids long. This CDR3 is CASSLGAANTEAFF. The CDR3 coding sequence is TGTGCCAGCAGCTTAGGGGCAGCGAACACTGAAGCTTTCTTT.

Turning to this clone: This specimen includes other DNA sequences encoding the same CDR3. The V gene is TRBV29-1, the J gene TRBJ1-4; TRBD1 matches 8 bases. Trimming cost V 7 bases and J 0 bases; bases outside gene matches: 1. Per the germline V gene, CDR1 is SQVTM and CDR2 is ANQGSEA. This CDR3 comprises 13 residues. The CDR3 protein is CSAGGTTNEKLFF. The CDR3 nucleotides are TGCAGCGCAGGGGGCACAACTAATGAAAAACTGTTTTTT.

The chain is built from TRBV6-5 and TRBJ2-7; perhaps TRBD2 as D (6 bases). Germline V CDR1 and CDR2: MNHEY, SVGAGI. The CDR3 runs 13 residues. V dropped 2 bases and J dropped 3 bases, with 8 bases sitting between them. CDR3 DNA sequence: TGTGCCAGCAGTTACGCGGGAAACTACGAGCAGTACTTC. Residues: CASSYAGNYEQYF.

The chain links TRBV28 to TRBJ1-4; perhaps TRBD1 as D (6 bases). The CDR3 has 14 amino acids. The V and J ends lost 2 bases and 6 bases respectively, with 10 bases between them. The germline CDR1 and CDR2 sequences are MDHEN and SYDVKM. The CDR3 bases are TGTGCCAGCAGTTTAGGGGGCGAGTATGAAAAACTGTTTTTT. Residues: CASSLGGEYEKLFF. Together with reference TRBV28 and TRBJ1-4, the CDR3 gives the full variable domain: DVKVTQSSRYLVKRTGEKVFLECVQDMDHENMFWYRQDPGLGLRLIYFSYDVKMKEKGDIPEGYSVSREKKERFSLILESASTNQTSMYLCASSLGGEYEKLFFGSGTQLSVL.

CDR3: CASSRTGWGGEKLFF. DNA of the CDR3: TGTGCCAGCAGCCGAACAGGGTGGGGAGGGGAAAAACTGTTTTTT. The chain couples TRBV6-5 to TRBJ1-4, with a possible D match to TRBD1 (6 bases). This CDR3 comprises 15 residues. The germline V and J ends were trimmed by 6 bases and 8 bases, with 19 bases remaining between them. The germline CDR1 and CDR2 sequences are MNHEY and SVGAGI.

A word on this clone: This sample includes further DNA sequences coding for the same CDR3. The rearrangement joins TRBV6-6 to TRBJ1-2, with D maybe TRBD1 (6 bases). The CDR3 is 14 amino acids. Germline-derived CDR1 and CDR2 are MNHNY and SVGAGI (reference sequence). V was shortened by 0 bases and J by 2 bases, with 7 bases between the two germline ends. This chain's CDR3 is CASSYSTGNYGYTF. The DNA for the CDR3 is TGTGCCAGCAGTTACTCGACAGGAAACTATGGCTACACCTTC.

The rearrangement uses TRBV30 and TRBJ1-1, with D possibly TRBD1 on 6 matching bases. With 0 bases removed from V and 4 bases from J, the gap between germline ends came to 24 bases. Germline V gene data show CDR1 as GTSNPN and CDR2 as SVGIG (reference sequence). The length of the CDR3 is 18 residues. DNA for the CDR3: TGTGCCTGGAGTGTAGGTACATCGGCTAAGACCAGGGGCACTGAAGCTTTCTTT. It codes for CAWSVGTSAKTRGTEAFF.

The rearrangement links TRBV29-1 to TRBJ2-1; TRBD1 aligns across 8 bases. This CDR3 is built from 12 residues. V lost 7 bases, J lost 6 bases, and 5 bases stayed unmatched. Looked up from germline, CDR1 is SQVTM and CDR2 is ANQGSEA. This CDR3 is CSAPTGGNEQFF. CDR3 bases: TGCAGCGCCCCAACAGGGGGCAATGAGCAGTTCTTC.

This clone was found a few times. The chain has TRBV12-5 and TRBJ1-3; D is unclear. V was pared by 4 bases and J by 7 bases, with 17 bases between. Germline loops: CDR1 LGHNT, CDR2 FRNRAP. The CDR3 extends over 15 amino acids. CDR3 protein: CASGSAAGEPNTIYF. CDR3 bases: TGTGCTAGTGGTTCCGCCGCCGGAGAACCCAACACCATATATTTT. The full variable domain, with the rest looked up from reference TRBV12-5 and TRBJ1-3, is DARVTQTPRHKVTEMGQEVTMRCQPILGHNTVFWYRQTMMQGLELLAYFRNRAPLDDSGMPKDRFSAEMPDATLATLKIQPSEPRDSAVYFCASGSAAGEPNTIYFGEGSWLTVV.

The CDR3 coding sequence is TGTGCCAGCACTCCCGCCCGGGATGAGCAGTTCTTC. Translating it yields CASTPARDEQFF. The rearrangement joins TRBV28 to TRBJ2-1; D remains ambiguous. This CDR3 contains 12 residues. V was trimmed by 7 bases and J by 8 bases, leaving 12 bases between them. Germline-derived CDR1 and CDR2 are MDHEN and SYDVKM.